What follows are 14 T cell receptor beta chains derived from one specimen sequenced in a study of Graves' ophthalmopathy and Graves' hyperthyroidism. Amplification from RNA transcripts yielded the TCR beta CDR3 regions. The workflow started with a first-round RT-PCR run with HTBI primers and then moved on to a second-round multiplex PCR. TCRdb ran MiXCR on the multiplex PCR reads and lists one entry per CDR3 protein. The table lists some 410,000 distinct CDR3 sequences, 20% to 25% of them singletons, with roughly 3% in the top ten. Sequencing used peripheral blood. The receptors come from a woman aged 18-29 years with stable Graves' hyperthyroidism.

This clonotype was counted many times. The V call is TRBV14, the J call TRBJ2-7; 7 nucleotides agree with TRBD2. CDR3 length: 14 residues. V lost 1 base and J lost 9; bases outside the gene matches: 9. Germline-derived CDR1 and CDR2 are SGHDN and FVKESK. CDR3 in DNA: TGTGCCAGCAGCCAAGTTGGCGGGAGATCCGGGCAGTACTTC. Translating gives CASSQVGGRSGQYF.

In its sample, this clonotype was seen many times. V gene TRBV6-1 combines with J gene TRBJ2-1; TRBD2 matches at 8 bases. V was clipped by 10 bases and J by 3 bases; unmatched bases: 8. Germline-derived CDR1 and CDR2 are MNHNS and SASEGT. The CDR3 is made up of 14 amino acids. CDR3 nucleotides: TGTGCCACCTGTCAGCGGGAGAGCTACAATGAGCAGTTCTTC. As protein: CATCQRESYNEQFF.

There are many counts of this clonotype. The V gene is TRBV29-1, the J gene TRBJ1-3; D gene ambiguous. Germline lookup yields CDR1 SQVTM and CDR2 ANQGSEA. The CDR3 has 13 amino acids. Trimming stripped 6 bases from V and 0 bases from J, with 9 bases between. DNA for the CDR3: TGCAGCGTGTACGTTGACTCTGGAAACACCATATATTTT. This sequence encodes CSVYVDSGNTIYF.

This clonotype occurred many times. V is TRBV9 and J is TRBJ2-2; D gene unclear. From germline, CDR1 is SGDLS and CDR2 YYNGEE. The CDR3 loop spans 13 amino acids. Trimming shortened V by 4 bases and J by 4 bases, and 8 bases separated the two germline ends. CDR3 in amino acids: CASSTLLTGELFF. As DNA, the CDR3 is TGTGCCAGCAGCACGTTACTCACCGGGGAGCTGTTTTTT.

Ten or more counts support this clonotype. The genes are TRBV27 and TRBJ2-5; TRBD2 aligns across 13 bases. This CDR3 is built from 16 residues. Trimming took 6 bases from V and 1 from J; bases not matched to a gene: 5. Germline CDR1 MNHEY, CDR2 SMNVEV (reference sequence). The CDR3 loop reads CASSQLAGGPQETQYF. DNA for the CDR3: TGTGCCAGCAGCCAACTAGCGGGAGGGCCCCAAGAGACCCAGTACTTC.

The rearrangement uses TRBV28 and TRBJ1-6; TRBD1 matches 9 bases. CDR1 is MDHEN and CDR2 is SYDVKM in the germline V gene. The J segment lost 3 bases and the V segment lost 8 bases, leaving 17 bases of the junction unmatched. This CDR3 has 19 residues. The CDR3 region is CASPPPGQGPNYYNSPLHF. CDR3 sequence (DNA): TGTGCCAGCCCCCCCCCCGGACAGGGGCCTAACTACTATAATTCACCCCTCCACTTT.

This clonotype was found many times. The rearrangement uses TRBV25-1 and TRBJ1-1; D may be TRBD1 (5 bases). V lost 6 bases and J lost 4, with 9 bases in between. Per germline, CDR1 MGHDK and CDR2 SYGVNS. The CDR3 has 12 amino acids. CDR3 sequence reads: CASSDGTTEAFF. CDR3 nucleotide sequence: TGTGCCAGCAGCGACGGGACCACTGAAGCTTTCTTT.

This clonotype has ten or more counts. The rearrangement uses TRBV7-6 and TRBJ2-2; weak D call: TRBD2 (7 bases). Germline V gene lookup returns CDR1 SGHVS and CDR2 FNYEAQ. V dropped 2 bases and J dropped 1 base, with 14 bases sitting between them. This CDR3 is 17 amino acids long. For the CDR3, the DNA is TGTGCCAGCAGCTTAAGGGGAGGGACAAGGAACACCGGGGAGCTGTTTTTT. It encodes CASSLRGGTRNTGELFF.

This clonotype was seen ten or more times. The chain employs TRBV5-1 and TRBJ2-2, with TRBD1 identical over 7 bases. V shed 7 bases and J 5 bases; nucleotides not matched to a gene: 11. There are 15 residues in the CDR3. Germline CDR1 reads SGHRS; CDR2 reads YFSETQ. DNA for the CDR3: TGCGCCAGCTCCGTACAGGCAGGGGGAACCGGGGAGCTGTTTTTT. Translating it yields CASSVQAGGTGELFF.

The V and J genes are TRBV28 and TRBJ1-2; D gene ambiguous. V lost 7 bases to trimming and J lost 4 bases, with 13 bases between them. Germline CDR1 is MDHEN and CDR2 is SYDVKM. The CDR3 runs 13 residues. The CDR3 nucleotides read TGTGCCAGCACCCAGTGGCAGACCTATGGCTACACCTTC. Its protein is CASTQWQTYGYTF.

The chain recombines TRBV7-2 with TRBJ2-5; 7 nucleotides line up with TRBD1. From germline, CDR1 is SGHTA and CDR2 FQGNSA. This CDR3 has 15 amino acids. The ends lost 6 bases at V and 5 bases at J; junction bases unmatched: 12. CDR3 nucleotide sequence: TGTGCCAGCAGACAAGGGACAGATCGGTTGGAGACCCAGTACTTC. Amino acid sequence: CASRQGTDRLETQYF. Supplemented by reference TRBV7-2 and TRBJ2-5, the full variable domain reads GAGVSQSPSNKVTEKGKDVELRCDPISGHTALYWYRQSLGQGLEFLIYFQGNSAPDKSGLPSDRFSAERTGGSVSTLTIQRTQQEDSAVYLCASRQGTDRLETQYFGPGTRLLVL.

This clonotype was seen repeatedly, ten times or more. DNA for the CDR3: TGCAGTGCTAGAGATCAGCGGCTACCCTCCTACGAGCAGTACTTC. It specifies CSARDQRLPSYEQYF. V usage is TRBV20-1 and J usage is TRBJ2-7; tentatively, D is TRBD2 (5 bases). CDR1 and CDR2 from the germline V gene are DFQATT and SNEGSKA (reference sequence). The CDR3 runs to 15 residues. Trimming left V 0 bases short and J 0 bases short, with 12 bases between.

This clonotype came up many times. DNA for the CDR3: TGTGCCAGCAGCCTCGACGGGAGCTCTGGAAACACCATATATTTT. Translation gives CASSLDGSSGNTIYF. The rearrangement uses TRBV6-2 or TRBV6-3 and TRBJ1-3; D remains ambiguous. Trimming pared 6 bases from V and 0 bases from J, leaving 12 bases between. The CDR3 spans 15 residues. Germline V CDR1 and CDR2: MNHEY, SVGEGT.

This clonotype was seen at least ten times. It is likely a read error, because the conserved phenylalanine at the end of the CDR3 is missing. This chain joins TRBV28 and TRBJ1-1; D gene uncertain. Germline V gene lookup returns CDR1 MDHEN and CDR2 SYDVKM. V lost 7 bases and J lost 4, with 13 bases in between. The CDR3 has 13 amino acids. The CDR3 bases are TGTGCCAGCACGTCCTTTAAACTCACTGAAGCTTTCCTT. As protein: CASTSFKLTEAFL.